Described below is a single T cell receptor (beta chain) sequence and its context. Its specificity is not known. Researchers collected 7.5 to 10 milliliters of peripheral blood from every single donor. This CDR3 is built from 15 residues. V lost 6 bases and J 3 bases, leaving 15 bases between the germline ends. Germline CDR1 MDHEN, CDR2 SYDVKM. These data belong to a study of blood T cells in healthy people across ages. Then a second PCR, running about 6 to 12 cycles, was carried out with a sample-barcoded 5' primer and a J-beta primer mix. TCRdb itself ran the 5' RACE reads through MiXCR, one entry per CDR3 protein. The sample lists roughly 2 million distinct CDR3 sequences, roughly 49% occurring once. Broader study findings: PBMCs were not sorted, which prevented a conclusive comparison of naive versus antigen-experienced cells. Greater diversity and more naive CD4+ cells were seen in long-lived donors than in aged donors.

The gene calls are TRBV28 and TRBJ2-1; D gene ambiguous. The sample comprised blood. The TCR originated in a middle-aged woman in good health. The CDR3 DNA reads TGTGCCAGCAGGAAGGACCCGGACCTCTACAATGAGCAGTTCTTC. As protein: CASRKDPDLYNEQFF. Full variable domain (missing parts from reference TRBV28 and TRBJ2-1): DVKVTQSSRYLVKRTGEKVFLECVQDMDHENMFWYRQDPGLGLRLIYFSYDVKMKEKGDIPEGYSVSREKKERFSLILESASTNQTSMYLCASRKDPDLYNEQFFGPGTRLTVL.